This T cell receptor (beta chain) was observed in a study of human T cells and chemical hapten exposure. About the research overall: A roughly 2 cm by roughly 2 cm inner upper arm patch received 2% DPC for sensitization.

Trimming took off 1 base at V and 4 bases at J, with 10 bases between the two ends. In germline, CDR1 is DFQATT, CDR2 SNEGSKA (reference sequence). The CDR3 has 13 amino acids. The time point here: pre-sensitization, week 0. Treatment in this sample: therapeutic diphenylcyclopropenone sensitization with weekly scalp DPC. TCRdb itself ran the RACE reads through MiXCR, one entry per CDR3 protein. The table records 190,000 or so distinct CDR3 sequences, under 35% of them present only once. The TCR comes from a woman aged 30 to 39 with alopecia areata. Some clones in this sample may be carry-over from other donors' samples. The chain links TRBV20-1 to TRBJ1-2, with D unresolved. Sequences were derived from whole blood, sampled in connection with sensitization to the hapten diphenylcyclopropenone (DPC). The CDR3, as DNA: TGCAGTGCTAGAGTGGGCACGCTCTATGGCTACACCTTC. As protein: CSARVGTLYGYTF.